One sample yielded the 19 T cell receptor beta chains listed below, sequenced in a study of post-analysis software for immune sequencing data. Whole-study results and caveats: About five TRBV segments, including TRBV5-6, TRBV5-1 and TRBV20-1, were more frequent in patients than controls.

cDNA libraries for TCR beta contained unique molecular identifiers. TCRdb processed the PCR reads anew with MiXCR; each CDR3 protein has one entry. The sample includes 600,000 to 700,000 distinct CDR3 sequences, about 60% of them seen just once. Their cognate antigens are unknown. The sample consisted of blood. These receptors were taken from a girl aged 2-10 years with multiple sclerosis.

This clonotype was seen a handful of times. CDR3 DNA: TGTGCCAGCAGTTTCACAGGGACCACTGAAGCTTTCTTT. Translation: CASSFTGTTEAFF. J is TRBJ1-1 and V is TRBV27; a weak D match, TRBD1 (6 bases). The length of the CDR3 is 13 residues. The V and J ends lost 3 bases and 4 bases respectively, with 9 bases between them. From germline, CDR1 is MNHEY and CDR2 SMNVEV (reference sequence).

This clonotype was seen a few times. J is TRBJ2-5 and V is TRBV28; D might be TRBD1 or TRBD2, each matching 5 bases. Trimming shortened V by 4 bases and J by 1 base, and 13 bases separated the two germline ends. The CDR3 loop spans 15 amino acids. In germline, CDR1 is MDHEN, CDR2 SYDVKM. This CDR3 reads CASSYPGAAQETQYF. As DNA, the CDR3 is TGTGCCAGCAGTTATCCCGGGGCAGCCCAAGAGACCCAGTACTTC.

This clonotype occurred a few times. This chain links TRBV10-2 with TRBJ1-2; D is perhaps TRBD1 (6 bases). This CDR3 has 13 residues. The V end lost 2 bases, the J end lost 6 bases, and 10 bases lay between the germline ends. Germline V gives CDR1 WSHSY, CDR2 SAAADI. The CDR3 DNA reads TGCGCCAGCAGTGAGAAGGGGGGTAATGGCTACACCTTC. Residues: CASSEKGGNGYTF.

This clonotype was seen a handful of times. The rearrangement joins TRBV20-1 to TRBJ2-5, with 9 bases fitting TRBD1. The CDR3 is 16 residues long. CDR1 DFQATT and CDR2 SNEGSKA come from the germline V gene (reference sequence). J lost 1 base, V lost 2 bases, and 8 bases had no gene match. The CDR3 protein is CSARHGPGQGQETQYF. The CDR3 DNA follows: TGCAGTGCTAGACATGGACCGGGACAGGGCCAAGAGACCCAGTACTTC.

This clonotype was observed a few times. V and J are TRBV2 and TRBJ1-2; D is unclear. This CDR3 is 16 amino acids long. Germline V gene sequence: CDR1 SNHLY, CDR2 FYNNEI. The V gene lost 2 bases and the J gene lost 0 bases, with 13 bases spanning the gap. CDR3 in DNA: TGTGCCAGCAGTGAAACGAGGGTCGGATCTAACTATGGCTACACCTTC. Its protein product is CASSETRVGSNYGYTF.

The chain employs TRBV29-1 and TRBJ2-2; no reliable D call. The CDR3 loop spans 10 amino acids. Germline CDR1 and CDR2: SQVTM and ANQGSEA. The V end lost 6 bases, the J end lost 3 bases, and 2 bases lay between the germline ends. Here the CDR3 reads CSVDTGELFF. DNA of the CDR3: TGCAGCGTCGACACCGGGGAGCTGTTTTTT.

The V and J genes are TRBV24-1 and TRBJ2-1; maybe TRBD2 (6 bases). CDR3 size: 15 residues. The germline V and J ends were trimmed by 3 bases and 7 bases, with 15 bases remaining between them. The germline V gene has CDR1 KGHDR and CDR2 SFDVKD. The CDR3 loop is CATSDPSRGNNEQFF. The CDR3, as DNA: TGTGCCACCAGTGATCCCTCCCGGGGGAATAATGAGCAGTTCTTC.

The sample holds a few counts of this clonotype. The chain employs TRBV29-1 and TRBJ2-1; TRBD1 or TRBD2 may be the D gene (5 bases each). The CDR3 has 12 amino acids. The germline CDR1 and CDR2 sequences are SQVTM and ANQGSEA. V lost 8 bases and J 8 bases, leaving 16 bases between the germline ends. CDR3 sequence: CSSFPPGHEQFF. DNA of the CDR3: TGCAGCTCCTTCCCCCCGGGGCATGAGCAGTTCTTC.

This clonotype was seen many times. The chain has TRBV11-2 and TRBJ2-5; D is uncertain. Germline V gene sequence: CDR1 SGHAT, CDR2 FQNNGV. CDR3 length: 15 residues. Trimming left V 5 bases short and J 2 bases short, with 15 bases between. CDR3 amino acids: CASSPGLGPQETQYF. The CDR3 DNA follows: TGTGCCAGCAGCCCCGGTTTGGGTCCTCAAGAGACCCAGTACTTC.

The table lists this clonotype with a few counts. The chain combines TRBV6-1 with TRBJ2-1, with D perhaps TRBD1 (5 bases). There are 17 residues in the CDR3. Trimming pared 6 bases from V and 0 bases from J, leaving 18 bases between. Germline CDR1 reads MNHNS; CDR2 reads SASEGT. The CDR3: CASRTRVGESSYNEQFF. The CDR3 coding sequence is TGTGCCAGCAGGACCCGGGTAGGGGAAAGCTCCTACAATGAGCAGTTCTTC.

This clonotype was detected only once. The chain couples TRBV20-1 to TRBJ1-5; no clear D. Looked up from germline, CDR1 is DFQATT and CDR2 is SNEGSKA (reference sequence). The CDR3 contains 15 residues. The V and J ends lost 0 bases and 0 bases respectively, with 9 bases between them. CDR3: CSAREHSNSNQPQHF. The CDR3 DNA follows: TGCAGTGCTAGAGAGCACAGCAATAGCAATCAGCCCCAGCATTTT.

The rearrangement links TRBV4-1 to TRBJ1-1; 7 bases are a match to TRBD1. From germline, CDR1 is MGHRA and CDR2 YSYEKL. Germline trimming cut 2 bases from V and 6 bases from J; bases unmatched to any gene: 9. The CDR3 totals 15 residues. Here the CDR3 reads CASSQPGDSGAEAFF. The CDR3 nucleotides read TGCGCCAGCAGCCAACCCGGGGACAGCGGGGCTGAAGCTTTCTTT.

CDR3 loop: CASSGAALRWETQYF. For the CDR3, the DNA is TGTGCCAGCAGTGGGGCAGCTCTAAGATGGGAGACCCAGTACTTC. The chain is built from TRBV6-1 and TRBJ2-5; no definite D call. The CDR3 is 15 amino acids. With 4 bases removed from V and 5 bases from J, the gap between germline ends came to 17 bases. Germline V gene lookup returns CDR1 MNHNS and CDR2 SASEGT.

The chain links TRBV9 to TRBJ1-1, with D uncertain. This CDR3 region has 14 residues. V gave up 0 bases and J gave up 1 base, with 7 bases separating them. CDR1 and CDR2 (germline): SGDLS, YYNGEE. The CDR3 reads CASSVVPGNTEAFF. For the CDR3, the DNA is TGTGCCAGCAGCGTAGTGCCCGGGAACACTGAAGCTTTCTTT.

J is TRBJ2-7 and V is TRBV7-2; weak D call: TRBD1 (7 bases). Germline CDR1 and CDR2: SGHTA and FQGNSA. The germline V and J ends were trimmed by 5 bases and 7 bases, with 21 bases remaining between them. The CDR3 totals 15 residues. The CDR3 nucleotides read TGTGCCAGCAGCCCCTGGGAGGCCCTCAGGGGGGAGCAGTACTTC. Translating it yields CASSPWEALRGEQYF. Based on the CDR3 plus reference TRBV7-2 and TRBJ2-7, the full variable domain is GAGVSQSPSNKVTEKGKDVELRCDPISGHTALYWYRQSLGQGLEFLIYFQGNSAPDKSGLPSDRFSAERTGGSVSTLTIQRTQQEDSAVYLCASSPWEALRGEQYFGPGTRLTVT.

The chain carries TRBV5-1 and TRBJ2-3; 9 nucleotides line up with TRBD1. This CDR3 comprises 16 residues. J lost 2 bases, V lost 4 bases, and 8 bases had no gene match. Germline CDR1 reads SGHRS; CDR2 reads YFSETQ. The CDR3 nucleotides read TGCGCCAGCAGCCTGAACAGGGGGCGATTCACAGATACGCAGTATTTT. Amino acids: CASSLNRGRFTDTQYF.

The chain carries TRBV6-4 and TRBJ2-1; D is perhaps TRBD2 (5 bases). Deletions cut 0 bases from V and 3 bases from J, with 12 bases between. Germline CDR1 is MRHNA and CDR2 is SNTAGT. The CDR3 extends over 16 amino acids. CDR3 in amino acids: CASSDSRARNYNEQFF. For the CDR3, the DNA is TGTGCCAGCAGTGACTCGAGGGCTAGGAACTACAATGAGCAGTTCTTC.

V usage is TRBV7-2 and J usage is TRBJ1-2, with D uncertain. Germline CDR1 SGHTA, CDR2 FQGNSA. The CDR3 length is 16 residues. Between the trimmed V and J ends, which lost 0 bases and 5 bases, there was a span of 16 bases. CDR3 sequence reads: CASSLAIAGGWYGYTF. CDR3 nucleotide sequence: TGTGCCAGCAGCTTAGCGATAGCGGGCGGGTGGTATGGCTACACCTTC.

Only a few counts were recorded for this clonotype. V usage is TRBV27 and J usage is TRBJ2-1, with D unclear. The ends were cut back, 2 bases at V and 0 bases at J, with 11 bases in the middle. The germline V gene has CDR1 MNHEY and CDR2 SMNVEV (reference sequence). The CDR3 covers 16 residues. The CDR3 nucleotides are TGTGCCAGCAGTTTAGCACTACCGAGCTCCTACAATGAGCAGTTCTTC. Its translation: CASSLALPSSYNEQFF.